This T cell receptor beta chain was recovered during a study of control samples from healthy donors and cancer patients. TCRdb's table, derived via immunoSEQ multiplex PCR, lists solely in-frame clones and lacks some. This table has around 190,000 clones, roughly 89% appearing once. The V and J ends lost 2 bases and 2 bases respectively, with 16 bases between them. The CDR3 is made up of 17 amino acids. CDR1 and CDR2 (germline): MGHRA, YSYEKL. Worth noting for this clone: Other DNA sequences of this sample code for an identical CDR3.

The chain joins TRBV4-1 to TRBJ2-1, with D maybe TRBD2 (6 bases). The TCR originated in a woman in her forties or fifties in good health. Sequenced input: blood. The CDR3 reads CASSQLASSDPYNEQFF. CDR3 nucleotide sequence: TGCGCCAGCAGCCAACTAGCTTCTAGCGATCCCTACAATGAGCAGTTCTTC.